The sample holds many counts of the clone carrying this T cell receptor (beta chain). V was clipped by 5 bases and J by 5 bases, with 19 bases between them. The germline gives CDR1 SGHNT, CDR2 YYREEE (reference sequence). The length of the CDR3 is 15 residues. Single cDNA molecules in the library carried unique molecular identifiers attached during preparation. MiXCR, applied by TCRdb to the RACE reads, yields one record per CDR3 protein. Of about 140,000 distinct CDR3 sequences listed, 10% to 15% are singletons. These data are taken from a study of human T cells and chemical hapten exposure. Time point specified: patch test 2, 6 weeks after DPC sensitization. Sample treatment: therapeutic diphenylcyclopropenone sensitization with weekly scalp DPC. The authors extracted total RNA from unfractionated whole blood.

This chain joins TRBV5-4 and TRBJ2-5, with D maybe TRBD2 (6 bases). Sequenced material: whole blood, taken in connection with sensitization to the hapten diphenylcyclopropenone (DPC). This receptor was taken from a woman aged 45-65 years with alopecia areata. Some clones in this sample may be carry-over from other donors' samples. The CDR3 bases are TGTGCCAGCAGATATAGCGGAACCTGGGGGGAGACCCAGTACTTC. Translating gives CASRYSGTWGETQYF.